A selection of T cell receptor beta chains follows, all from one sample in a study of chemoradiotherapy in HPV16-positive cancers. Only in-frame clones appear in the TCRdb table, and some are missing; sequencing was by immunoSEQ multiplex PCR. Among approximately 12,000 clones listed, 90% were seen once. The sample was collected from a patient who underwent chemoradiotherapy. The receptors come from a human donor with HPV-associated anogenital cancer. CDR3s include the opening cysteine and the closing phenylalanine or tryptophan. D genes are given only for firm matches. Part of the rows lack a size; the others show once, few, many or a class for expanded clones.

J | D | V | size | CDR3 | DNA
TRBJ1-5 | . | TRBV7-8 | few | CASSFQGGDKQPQHF | TGTGCCAGCAGCTTTCAGGGAGGGGATAAGCAGCCCCAGCATTTT
TRBJ2-5 | . | TRBV30 | . | CAWDEDGRGETQYF | TGTGCCTGGGACGAAGATGGGAGAGGGGAGACCCAGTACTTC
TRBJ1-4 | TRBD1 | TRBV19 | . | CASSIGTGVEKLFF | TGTGCCAGTAGTATCGGCACAGGGGTTGAAAAACTGTTTTTT
TRBJ1-1 | . | TRBV9 | . | CASSPPAVTEAFF | TGTGCCAGCAGCCCCCCTGCGGTCACTGAAGCTTTCTTT
TRBJ2-7 | TRBD2 | TRBV5-1 | . | CASSLGLAASYEQYF | TGCGCCAGCAGCTTGGGACTAGCGGCCTCCTACGAGCAGTACTTC
TRBJ2-2 | . | TRBV7-6 | . | CASSLLNTGELFF | TGTGCCAGCAGCTTATTGAACACCGGGGAGCTGTTTTTT
TRBJ2-5 | TRBD2 | TRBV2 | . | CASTLGLAGGQETQYF | TGTGCCAGCACCCTAGGACTAGCGGGGGGACAAGAGACCCAGTACTTC
TRBJ2-7 | . | TRBV6-1 | once | CASRTTAAHHEQYF | TGTGCCAGCAGGACCACCGCGGCGCACCACGAGCAGTACTTC
TRBJ2-7 | . | TRBV19 | . | CASSKDPSSYEQYF | TGTGCCAGTAGTAAAGACCCATCCTCCTACGAGCAGTACTTC
TRBJ2-7 | TRBD2 | TRBV5-1 | . | CASSLELAGVEQYF | TGCGCCAGCAGCTTGGAGCTAGCGGGAGTCGAGCAGTACTTC
TRBJ2-1 | . | TRBV7-3 | . | CASSSRGSYNEQFF | TGTGCCAGCAGCTCGCGGGGCTCCTACAATGAGCAGTTCTTC
TRBJ1-4 | . | TRBV6-6 | . | CASSEHGTDEKLFF | TGTGCCAGCAGCGAACACGGGACGGATGAAAAACTGTTTTTT
TRBJ1-6 | . | TRBV6-6 | . | CASSPGTWALHF | TGTGCCAGCAGTCCTGGGACCTGGGCCCTCCACTTT
TRBJ2-1 | . | TRBV6-1 | . | CASGGGYNEQFF | TGTGCCAGCGGGGGCGGGTACAATGAGCAGTTCTTC
TRBJ2-7 | TRBD2 | TRBV13 | . | CASSIRGGRVGHEQYF | TGTGCCAGCAGCATCCGGGGCGGGAGGGTTGGCCACGAGCAGTACTTC
TRBJ1-4 | TRBD1 | TRBV6-1 | once | CASSQGGLNEKLFF | TGTGCCAGCAGTCAAGGGGGCTTGAATGAAAAACTGTTTTTT
TRBJ2-5 | TRBD2 | TRBV2 | . | CASSENPGLAGGWWETQYF | TGTGCCAGCAGTGAAAACCCGGGACTAGCGGGGGGTTGGTGGGAGACCCAGTACTTC
TRBJ2-7 | TRBD1 | TRBV4-1 | . | CASSQDAGGQLWVQANYEQYF | TGCGCCAGCAGCCAAGATGCAGGGGGCCAGCTATGGGTACAAGCAAACTACGAGCAGTACTTC
TRBJ1-6 | TRBD1 | TRBV27 | . | CASSSGQGNSPLHF | TGTGCCAGCAGTTCCGGACAGGGAAACTCACCCCTCCACTTT
TRBJ2-7 | . | TRBV10-1 | few | CASSEQGTRSYEQYF | TGCGCCAGCAGTGAGCAGGGGACAAGGTCCTACGAGCAGTACTTC
TRBJ2-7 | TRBD1 | TRBV28 | . | CASSRNRGRNYEQYF | TGTGCCAGCAGCCGAAACAGGGGGCGGAACTACGAGCAGTACTTC
TRBJ2-6 | TRBD1 | TRBV6-5 | . | CASGTGAGANVLTF | TGTGCCAGCGGGACAGGGGCTGGGGCCAACGTCCTGACTTTC
TRBJ2-3 | . | TRBV27 | . | CASKRLDPTDTQYF | TGTGCCAGCAAGCGGCTAGACCCCACAGATACGCAGTATTTT
TRBJ2-7 | . | TRBV10-3 | . | CAISGPSYEQYF | TGTGCCATCAGTGGGCCGAGTTACGAGCAGTACTTC
TRBJ1-1 | . | TRBV4-1 | once | CASSQDNEAFF | TGCGCCAGCAGCCAAGATAATGAAGCTTTCTTT
TRBJ1-5 | . | TRBV11-2 | . | CASSLEAGFNQPQHF | TGTGCCAGCAGCTTAGAGGCAGGGTTTAATCAGCCCCAGCATTTT
TRBJ2-1 | . | TRBV7-9 | . | CASRAGATGGNEQFF | TGTGCCAGCAGGGCGGGGGCCACAGGGGGGAATGAGCAGTTCTTC
TRBJ1-6 | . | TRBV13 | . | CASSLDPRVGNSPLHF | TGTGCCAGCAGCTTAGATCCGAGGGTCGGGAATTCACCCCTCCACTTT
TRBJ2-7 | TRBD2 | TRBV5-1 | few | CASSTPLAGGAYEQYF | TGCGCCAGCAGCACCCCATTAGCGGGAGGGGCCTACGAGCAGTACTTC
TRBJ2-2 | . | TRBV7-3 | . | CASSPRAGSTGELFF | TGTGCCAGCAGCCCTAGAGCCGGGAGCACCGGGGAGCTGTTTTTT
TRBJ2-7 | . | TRBV19 | . | CASSPYRSGSYEQYF | TGTGCCAGTAGTCCCTATAGGTCAGGCTCCTACGAGCAGTACTTC
TRBJ2-2 | . | TRBV19 | . | CASSMATTGELFF | TGTGCCAGTAGTATGGCCACCACCGGGGAGCTGTTTTTT
TRBJ2-5 | . | TRBV25-1 | . | CASSDSGVQTAEETQYF | TGTGCCAGCAGTGATAGCGGTGTGCAGACTGCCGAGGAGACCCAGTACTTC
TRBJ2-7 | TRBD2 | TRBV2 | . | CASGLAGSSYEQYF | TGTGCCAGTGGACTAGCGGGGAGCTCCTACGAGCAGTACTTC
TRBJ1-1 | . | TRBV6-5 | . | CASRPDPKNTEAFF | TGTGCCAGCAGACCCGACCCTAAGAACACTGAAGCTTTCTTT
TRBJ1-6 | . | TRBV30 | . | CAWKIRGRGSPLHF | TGTGCCTGGAAAATCAGGGGAAGGGGGTCACCCCTCCACTTT
TRBJ2-2 | . | TRBV10-3 | . | CAIKKGVSDTGELFF | TGTGCCATCAAGAAGGGGGTGTCGGACACCGGGGAGCTGTTTTTT